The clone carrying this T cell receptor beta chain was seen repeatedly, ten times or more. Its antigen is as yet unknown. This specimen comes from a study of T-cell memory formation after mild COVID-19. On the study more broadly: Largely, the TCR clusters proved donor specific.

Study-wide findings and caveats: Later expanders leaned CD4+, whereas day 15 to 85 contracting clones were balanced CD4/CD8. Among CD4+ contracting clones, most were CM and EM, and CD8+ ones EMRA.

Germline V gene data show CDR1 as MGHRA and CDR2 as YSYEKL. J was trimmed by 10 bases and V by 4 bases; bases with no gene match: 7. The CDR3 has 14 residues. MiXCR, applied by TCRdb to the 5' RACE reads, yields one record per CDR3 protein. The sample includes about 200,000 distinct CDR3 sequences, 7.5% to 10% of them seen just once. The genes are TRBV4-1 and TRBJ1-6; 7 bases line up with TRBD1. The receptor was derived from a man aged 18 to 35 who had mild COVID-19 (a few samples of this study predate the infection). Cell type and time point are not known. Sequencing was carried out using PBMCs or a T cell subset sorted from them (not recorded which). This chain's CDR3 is CASSPQGRRSPLHF. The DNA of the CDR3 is TGCGCCAGCAGCCCACAGGGGAGACGGTCACCCCTCCACTTT.